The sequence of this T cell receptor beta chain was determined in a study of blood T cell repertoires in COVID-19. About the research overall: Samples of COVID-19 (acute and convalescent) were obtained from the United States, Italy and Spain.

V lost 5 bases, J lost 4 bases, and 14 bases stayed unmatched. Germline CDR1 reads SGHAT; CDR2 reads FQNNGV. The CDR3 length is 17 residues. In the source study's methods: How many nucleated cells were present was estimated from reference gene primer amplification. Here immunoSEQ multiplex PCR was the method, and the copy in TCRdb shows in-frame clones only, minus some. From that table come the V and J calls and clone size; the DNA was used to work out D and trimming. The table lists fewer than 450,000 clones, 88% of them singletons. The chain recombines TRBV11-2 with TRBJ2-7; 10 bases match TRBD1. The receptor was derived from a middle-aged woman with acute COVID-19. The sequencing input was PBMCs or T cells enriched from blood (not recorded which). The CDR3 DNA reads TGTGCCAGCAGCCTCTGGGATGGGACAGGGGAAATTTACGAGCAGTACTTC. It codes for CASSLWDGTGEIYEQYF.